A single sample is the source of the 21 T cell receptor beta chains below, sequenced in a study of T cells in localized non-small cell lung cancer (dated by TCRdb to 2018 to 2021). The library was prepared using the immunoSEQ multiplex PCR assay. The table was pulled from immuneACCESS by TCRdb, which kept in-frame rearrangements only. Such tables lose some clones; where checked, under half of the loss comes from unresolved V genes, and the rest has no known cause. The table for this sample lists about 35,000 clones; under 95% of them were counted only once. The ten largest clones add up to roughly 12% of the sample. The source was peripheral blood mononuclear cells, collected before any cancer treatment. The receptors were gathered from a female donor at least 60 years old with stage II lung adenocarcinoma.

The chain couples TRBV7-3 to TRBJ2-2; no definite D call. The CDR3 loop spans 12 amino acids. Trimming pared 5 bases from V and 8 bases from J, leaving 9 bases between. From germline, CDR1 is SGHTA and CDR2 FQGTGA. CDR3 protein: CASSRVRGELFF. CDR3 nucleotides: TGTGCCAGCAGCCGCGTAAGGGGGGAGCTGTTTTTT.

The CDR3 region is CASSSPGGVGETQYF. The CDR3 DNA reads as TGTGCCAGCAGTTCCCCTGGAGGGGTAGGCGAGACCCAGTACTTC. The rearrangement joins TRBV6-6 to TRBJ2-5; tentative D call: TRBD2 (6 bases). Germline CDR1 and CDR2: MNHNY and SVGAGI (reference sequence). The CDR3 runs 15 residues. The V gene lost 4 bases and the J gene lost 5 bases, with 17 bases spanning the gap.

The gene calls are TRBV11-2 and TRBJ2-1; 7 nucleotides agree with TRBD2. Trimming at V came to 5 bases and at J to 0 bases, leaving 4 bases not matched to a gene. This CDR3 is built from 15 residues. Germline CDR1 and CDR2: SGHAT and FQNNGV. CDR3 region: CASSNGTTSYNEQFF. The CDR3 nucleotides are TGTGCCAGCAGCAACGGGACTACCTCCTACAATGAGCAGTTCTTC.

The CDR3, as DNA: TGTGCCAGCAGTTTACGGTTGAGGGATACGCAGTATTTT. Residues: CASSLRLRDTQYF. The chain carries TRBV28 and TRBJ2-3; no clear D. This CDR3 has 13 amino acids. Trimming took 2 bases from V and 6 from J, leaving 9 bases between them. Germline lookup yields CDR1 MDHEN and CDR2 SYDVKM.

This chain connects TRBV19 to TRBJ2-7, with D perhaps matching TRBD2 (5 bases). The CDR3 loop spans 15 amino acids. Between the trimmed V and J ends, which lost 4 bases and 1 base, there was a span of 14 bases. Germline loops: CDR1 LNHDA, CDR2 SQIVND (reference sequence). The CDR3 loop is CASSNSGGLSYEQYF. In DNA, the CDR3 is TGTGCCAGTAGTAATTCCGGCGGACTTTCCTACGAGCAGTACTTC.

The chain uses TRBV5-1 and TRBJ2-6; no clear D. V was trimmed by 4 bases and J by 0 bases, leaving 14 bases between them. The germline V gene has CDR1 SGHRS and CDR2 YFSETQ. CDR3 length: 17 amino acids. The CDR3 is CASSPFGPNSGANVLTF. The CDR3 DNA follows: TGCGCCAGCAGCCCCTTCGGGCCAAACTCTGGGGCCAACGTCCTGACTTTC. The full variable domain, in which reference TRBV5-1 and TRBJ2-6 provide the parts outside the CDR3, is KAGVTQTPRYLIKTRGQQVTLSCSPISGHRSVSWYQQTPGQGLQFLFEYFSETQRNKGNFPGRFSGRQFSNSRSEMNVSTLELGDSALYLCASSPFGPNSGANVLTFGAGSRLTVL.

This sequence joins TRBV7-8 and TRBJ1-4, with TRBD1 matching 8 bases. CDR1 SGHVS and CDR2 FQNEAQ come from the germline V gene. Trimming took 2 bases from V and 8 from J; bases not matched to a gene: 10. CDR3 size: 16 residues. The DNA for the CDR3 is TGTGCCAGCAGCTTACCTGAGGACAGGGTTCAGGAAAAACTGTTTTTT. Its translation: CASSLPEDRVQEKLFF.

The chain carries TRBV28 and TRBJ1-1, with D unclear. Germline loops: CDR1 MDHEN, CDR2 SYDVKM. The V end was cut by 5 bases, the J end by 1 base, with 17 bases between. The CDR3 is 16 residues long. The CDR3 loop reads CASSHTRRIPNTEAFF. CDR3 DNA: TGTGCCAGCAGTCATACCCGACGTATCCCGAACACTGAAGCTTTCTTT.

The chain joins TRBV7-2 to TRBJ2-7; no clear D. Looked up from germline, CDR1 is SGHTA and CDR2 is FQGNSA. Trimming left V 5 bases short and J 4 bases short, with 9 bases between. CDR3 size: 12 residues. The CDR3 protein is CASSLNVYEQYF. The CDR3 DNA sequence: TGTGCCAGCAGCCTAAATGTGTACGAGCAGTACTTC.

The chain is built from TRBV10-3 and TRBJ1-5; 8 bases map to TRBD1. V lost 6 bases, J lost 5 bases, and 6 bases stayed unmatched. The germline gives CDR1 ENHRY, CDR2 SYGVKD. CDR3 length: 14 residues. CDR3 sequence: CAIRDREQDQPQHF. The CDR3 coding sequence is TGTGCCATCAGGGACAGGGAACAGGATCAGCCCCAGCATTTT.

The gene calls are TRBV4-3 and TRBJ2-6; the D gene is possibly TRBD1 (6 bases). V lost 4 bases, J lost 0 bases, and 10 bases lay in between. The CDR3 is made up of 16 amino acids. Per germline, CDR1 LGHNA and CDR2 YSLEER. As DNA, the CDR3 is TGCGCCAGCAGCCCTGACAGGAGCTCTGGGGCCAACGTCCTGACTTTC. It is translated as CASSPDRSSGANVLTF.

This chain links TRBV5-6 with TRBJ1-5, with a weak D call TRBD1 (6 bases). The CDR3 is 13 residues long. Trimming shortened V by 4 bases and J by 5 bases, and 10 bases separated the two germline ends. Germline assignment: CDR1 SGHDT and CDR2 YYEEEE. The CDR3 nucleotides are TGTGCCAGCAGCGGAAACAGGGATCAGCCCCAGCATTTT. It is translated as CASSGNRDQPQHF.

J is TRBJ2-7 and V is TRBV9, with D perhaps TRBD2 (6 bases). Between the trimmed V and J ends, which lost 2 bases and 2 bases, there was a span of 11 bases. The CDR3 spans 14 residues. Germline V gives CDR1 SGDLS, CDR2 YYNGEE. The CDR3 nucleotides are TGTGCCAGCAGCGTTAGACTAGGACCCTACGAGCAGTACTTC. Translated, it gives CASSVRLGPYEQYF. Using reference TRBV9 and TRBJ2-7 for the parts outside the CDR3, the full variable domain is DSGVTQTPKHLITATGQRVTLRCSPRSGDLSVYWYQQSLDQGLQFLIQYYNGEERAKGNILERFSAQQFPDLHSELNLSSLELGDSALYFCASSVRLGPYEQYFGPGTRLTVT.

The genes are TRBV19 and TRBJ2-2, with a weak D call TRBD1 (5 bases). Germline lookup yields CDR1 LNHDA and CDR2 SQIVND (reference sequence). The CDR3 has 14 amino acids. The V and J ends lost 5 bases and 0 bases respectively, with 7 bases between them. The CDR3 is CASSYRTNTGELFF. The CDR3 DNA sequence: TGTGCCAGTAGTTACAGGACGAACACCGGGGAGCTGTTTTTT.

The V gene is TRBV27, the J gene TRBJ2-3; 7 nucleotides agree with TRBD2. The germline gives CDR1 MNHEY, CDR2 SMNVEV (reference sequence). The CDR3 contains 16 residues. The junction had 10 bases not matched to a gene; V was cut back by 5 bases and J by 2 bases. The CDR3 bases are TGTGCCAGCAGTCCCGCCAGACTAGCCGTCACAGATACGCAGTATTTT. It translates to CASSPARLAVTDTQYF.

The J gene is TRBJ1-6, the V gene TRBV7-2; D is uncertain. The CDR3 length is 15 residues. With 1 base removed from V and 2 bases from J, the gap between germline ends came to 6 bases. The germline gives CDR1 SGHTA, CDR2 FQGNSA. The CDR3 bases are TGTGCCAGCAGCTTAGTAAGCGCCTATAATTCACCCCTCCACTTT. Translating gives CASSLVSAYNSPLHF.

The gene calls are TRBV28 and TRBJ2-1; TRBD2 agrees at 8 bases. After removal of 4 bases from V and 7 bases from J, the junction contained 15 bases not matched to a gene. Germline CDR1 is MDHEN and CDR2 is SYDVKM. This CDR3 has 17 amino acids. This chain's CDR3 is CASSYDRGGGGKNEQFF. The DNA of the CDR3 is TGTGCCAGCAGTTATGACAGAGGAGGCGGGGGGAAGAATGAGCAGTTCTTC.

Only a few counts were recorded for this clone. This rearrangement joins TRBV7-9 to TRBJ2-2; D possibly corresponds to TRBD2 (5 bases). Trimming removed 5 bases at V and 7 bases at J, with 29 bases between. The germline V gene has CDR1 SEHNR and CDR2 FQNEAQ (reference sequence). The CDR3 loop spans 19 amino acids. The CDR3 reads CASSHMGRRSGGLDGELFF. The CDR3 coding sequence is TGTGCCAGCAGCCATATGGGGAGAAGGAGCGGTGGGCTCGACGGGGAGCTGTTTTTT.

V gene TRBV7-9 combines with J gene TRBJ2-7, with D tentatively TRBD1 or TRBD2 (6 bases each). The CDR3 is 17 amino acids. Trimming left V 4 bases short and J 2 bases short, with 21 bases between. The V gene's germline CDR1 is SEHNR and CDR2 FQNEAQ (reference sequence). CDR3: CASSSQTGAPSTYEQYF. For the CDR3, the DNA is TGTGCCAGCAGCTCCCAGACGGGGGCCCCAAGTACCTACGAGCAGTACTTC.

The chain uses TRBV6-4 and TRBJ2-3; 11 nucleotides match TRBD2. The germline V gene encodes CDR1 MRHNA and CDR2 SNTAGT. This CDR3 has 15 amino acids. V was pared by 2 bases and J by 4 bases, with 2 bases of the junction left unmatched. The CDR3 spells CASSDVAGGPDTQYF. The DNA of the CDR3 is TGTGCCAGCAGTGACGTAGCGGGAGGGCCAGATACGCAGTATTTT.

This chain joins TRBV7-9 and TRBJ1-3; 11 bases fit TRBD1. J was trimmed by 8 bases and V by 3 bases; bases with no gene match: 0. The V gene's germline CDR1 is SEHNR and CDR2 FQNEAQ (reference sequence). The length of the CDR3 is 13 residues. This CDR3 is CASSLGQGDTIYF. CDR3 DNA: TGTGCCAGCAGCTTGGGACAGGGGGACACCATATATTTT.